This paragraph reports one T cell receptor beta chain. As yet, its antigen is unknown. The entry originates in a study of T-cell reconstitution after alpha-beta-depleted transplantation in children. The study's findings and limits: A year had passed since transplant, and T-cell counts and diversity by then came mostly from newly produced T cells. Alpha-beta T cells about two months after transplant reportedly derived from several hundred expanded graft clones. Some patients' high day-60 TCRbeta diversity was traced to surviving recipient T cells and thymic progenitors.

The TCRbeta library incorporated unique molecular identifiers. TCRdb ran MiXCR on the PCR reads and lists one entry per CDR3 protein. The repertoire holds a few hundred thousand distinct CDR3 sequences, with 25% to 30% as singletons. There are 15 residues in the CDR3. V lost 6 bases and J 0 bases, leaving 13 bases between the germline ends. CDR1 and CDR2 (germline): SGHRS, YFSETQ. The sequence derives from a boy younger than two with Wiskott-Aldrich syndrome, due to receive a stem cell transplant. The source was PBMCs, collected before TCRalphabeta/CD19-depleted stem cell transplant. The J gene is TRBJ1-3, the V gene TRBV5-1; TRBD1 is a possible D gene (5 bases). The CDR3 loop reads CASTRDSISGNTIYF. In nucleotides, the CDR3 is TGCGCCAGCACCCGAGACAGCATCTCTGGAAACACCATATATTTT.